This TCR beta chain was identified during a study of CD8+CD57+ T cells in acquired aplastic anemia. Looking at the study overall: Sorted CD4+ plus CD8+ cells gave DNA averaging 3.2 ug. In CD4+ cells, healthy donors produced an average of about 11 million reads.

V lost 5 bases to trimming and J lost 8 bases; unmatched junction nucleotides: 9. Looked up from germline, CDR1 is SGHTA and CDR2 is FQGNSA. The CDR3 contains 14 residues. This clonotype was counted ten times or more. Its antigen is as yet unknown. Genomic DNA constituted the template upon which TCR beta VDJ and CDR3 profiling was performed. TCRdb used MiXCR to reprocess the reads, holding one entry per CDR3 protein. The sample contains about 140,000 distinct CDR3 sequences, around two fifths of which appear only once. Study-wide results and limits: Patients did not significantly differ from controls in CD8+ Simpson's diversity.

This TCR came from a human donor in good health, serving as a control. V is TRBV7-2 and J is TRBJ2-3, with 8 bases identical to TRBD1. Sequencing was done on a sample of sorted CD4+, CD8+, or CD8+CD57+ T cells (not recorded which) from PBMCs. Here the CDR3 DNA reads TGTGCCAGCAGCGCCGACAGGGGTATGGCTACGCAGTATTTT. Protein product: CASSADRGMATQYF.